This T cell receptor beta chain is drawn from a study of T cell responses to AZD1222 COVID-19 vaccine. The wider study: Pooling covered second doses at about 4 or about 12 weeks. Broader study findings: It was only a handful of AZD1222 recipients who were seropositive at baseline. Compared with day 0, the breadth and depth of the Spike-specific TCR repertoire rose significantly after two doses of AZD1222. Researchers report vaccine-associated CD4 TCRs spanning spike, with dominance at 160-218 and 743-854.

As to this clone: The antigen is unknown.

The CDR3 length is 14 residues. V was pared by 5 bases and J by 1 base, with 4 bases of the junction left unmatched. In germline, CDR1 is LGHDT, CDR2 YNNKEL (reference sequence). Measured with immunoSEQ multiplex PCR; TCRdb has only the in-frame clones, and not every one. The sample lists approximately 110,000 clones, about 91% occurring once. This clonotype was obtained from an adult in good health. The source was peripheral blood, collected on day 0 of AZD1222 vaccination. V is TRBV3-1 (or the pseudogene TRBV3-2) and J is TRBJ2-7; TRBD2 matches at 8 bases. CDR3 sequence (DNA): TGTGCCAGCAGCTTAGGCGGGGGGTCCTACGAGCAGTACTTC. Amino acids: CASSLGGGSYEQYF.